This TCR beta chain was recovered during a study of cytomegalovirus exposure and HLA in healthy donors. The PCR used 60 Vbeta and 13 Jbeta primers. Sequencing used immunoSEQ multiplex PCR; TCRdb keeps in-frame clones, though not all of them. The sample has around 90,000 clones; about four fifths are singletons. Note on this clone: Its antigen is undetermined.

Trimming took 4 bases from V and 5 from J, leaving 19 bases between them. Germline lookup yields CDR1 SGHRS and CDR2 YFSETQ. The CDR3 runs to 15 residues. Study-wide results and caveats: TCR beta chains associated with HLA were, in a later analysis, more clonally expanded than equally common others. The classifier reportedly diagnosed cytomegalovirus status with high sensitivity and specificity.

Sequencing was carried out using PBMCs. The source of this sequence is a young man in good health and CMV-seronegative. The chain links TRBV5-1 to TRBJ2-7, with D maybe TRBD2 (6 bases). The CDR3 DNA follows: TGCGCCAGCAGCCGCGGGTTTGGAGGGCCTGACGAGCAGTACTTC. Its protein is CASSRGFGGPDEQYF.